These 4 T cell receptor beta chains were all obtained from the same sample, sequenced in a study of blood T cells in healthy people across ages. PCR was performed a second time for about 7 to 12 cycles using a sample-barcoded 5' primer and a J-beta primer mix. TCRdb re-called the 5' RACE reads with MiXCR, one entry per CDR3 protein. The sample includes over 600,000 distinct CDR3 sequences, about 42% seen only once; the top ten take less than 20%. The sequencing input was blood. The receptors originated from a man older than 75 in good health.

The V call is TRBV25-1, the J call TRBJ1-6, with D uncertain. From germline, CDR1 is MGHDK and CDR2 SYGVNS. V gave up 4 bases and J gave up 7 bases, with 5 bases separating them. The CDR3 extends over 12 amino acids. The CDR3 bases are TGTGCCAGCAGTGGGTGGAATTCACCCCTCCACTTT. It encodes CASSGWNSPLHF. Full variable domain (rest looked up from reference TRBV25-1 and TRBJ1-6): EADIYQTPRYLVIGTGKKITLECSQTMGHDKMYWYQQDPGMELHLIHYSYGVNSTEKGDLSSESTVSRIRTEHFPLTLESARPSHTSQYLCASSGWNSPLHFGNGTRLTVT.

The CDR3 bases are TGTGCCAGCAAGGGGACTAGCGGGGAAGATACGCAGTATTTT. Translating it yields CASKGTSGEDTQYF. V gene TRBV12-3 or TRBV12-4 combines with J gene TRBJ2-3; 13 bases map to TRBD2. Trimming took 7 bases from V and 5 from J; bases not matched to a gene: 3. The CDR3 is 14 residues long.

This clonotype has only a few counts. J is TRBJ1-5 and V is TRBV20-1; a possible D gene is TRBD1 (6 bases). Germline V lookup: CDR1 DFQATT, CDR2 SNEGSKA (reference sequence). Trimming left V 5 bases short and J 8 bases short, with 25 bases between. This CDR3 spans 16 amino acids. CDR3 coding DNA: TGCAGTGCTTCGGAAGGGGGGGCGATCGGCAGTAAGCCCCAGCATTTT. As protein: CSASEGGAIGSKPQHF.

This clonotype was found a few times. The rearrangement uses TRBV9 and TRBJ2-5; D may be TRBD1 (6 bases). Between the trimmed V and J ends, which lost 4 bases and 3 bases, there was a span of 10 bases. The CDR3 spans 13 residues. CDR1 and CDR2 (germline): SGDLS, YYNGEE. Here the CDR3 reads CASSTPGEETQYF. The CDR3 nucleotides read TGTGCCAGCAGCACCCCAGGGGAAGAGACCCAGTACTTC.